Below are 32 T cell receptor beta chains sequenced from a single sample in a study of vaccination and CD4 T cells after COVID-19. Treatment defined: approximately 11-day PBMC culture with coronavirus spike peptide pools or control peptides (ViraFEST assay). What these receptors recognize is not known. The study sequenced cultured CD4+ T cell DNA using the Oncomine TCR Beta short-read assay. Via MiXCR, TCRdb re-called the PCR reads, giving one row per CDR3 protein. In the table there are roughly 10,000 distinct CDR3 sequences, 25% to 35% of which are singletons. Material: CD4+ T cells from blood, cultured in vitro, obtained after SARS-CoV-2 vaccination. These receptors originate from a human donor who had recovered from COVID-19.

This clonotype was observed a handful of times. The CDR3 bases are TGTGCCAGCACCCTAGCCGGGAGGGTGTTCGAAGCTTTCTTT. Amino acid sequence: CASTLAGRVFEAFF. The V and J genes are TRBV28 and TRBJ1-1; D call uncertain. Trimming pared 7 bases from V and 8 bases from J, leaving 20 bases between. Germline CDR1 is MDHEN and CDR2 is SYDVKM. CDR3 length equals 14 residues.

This chain uses TRBV28 with TRBJ2-7, with 14 bases matching TRBD2. V lost 6 bases, J lost 4 bases, and 11 bases stayed unmatched. Germline values: CDR1 MDHEN, CDR2 SYDVKM. The CDR3 is 17 amino acids. CDR3 sequence reads: CASRKGLGTSGRYEQYF. Written as DNA, the CDR3 is TGTGCCAGCAGGAAAGGACTCGGGACTAGCGGGAGATACGAGCAGTACTTC.

This clonotype has only a few counts. The CDR3, as DNA: TGTGCCAGCAGTTACTCAAACAGGGGAGACGAGCAGTACTTC. Protein product: CASSYSNRGDEQYF. This chain links TRBV6-5 with TRBJ2-7; 7 bases align to TRBD1. V was pared by 0 bases and J by 5 bases, with 4 bases of the junction left unmatched. Germline V gene sequence: CDR1 MNHEY, CDR2 SVGAGI. The CDR3 consists of 14 residues.

This clonotype was detected only a few times. The chain employs TRBV20-1 and TRBJ2-7, with TRBD2 matching 14 bases. Germline lookup yields CDR1 DFQATT and CDR2 SNEGSKA (reference sequence). J was trimmed by 4 bases and V by 3 bases; bases with no gene match: 2. The CDR3 spans 14 residues. The CDR3 sequence: CSARGTSGRYEQYF. The CDR3 region has the DNA TGCAGTGCTAGGGGGACTAGCGGGAGATACGAGCAGTACTTC.

This clonotype was seen more than once but under ten times. This sequence joins TRBV27 and TRBJ2-2; D is undetermined. The CDR3 has 14 residues. Germline V CDR1 and CDR2: MNHEY, SMNVEV (reference sequence). Trimming removed 3 bases at V and 1 base at J, with 6 bases between. The CDR3 sequence: CASSFRRNTGELFF. The CDR3 region has the DNA TGTGCCAGCAGTTTTCGTCGGAACACCGGGGAGCTGTTTTTT.

The CDR3 DNA is TGTGCCTGGAGTGTAGAGGACAGGCCGAATTATAATTCACCCCTCCACTTT. It translates to CAWSVEDRPNYNSPLHF. The chain joins TRBV30 to TRBJ1-6, with 7 bases fitting TRBD1. The V gene's germline CDR1 is GTSNPN and CDR2 SVGIG (reference sequence). The J segment lost 4 bases and the V segment lost 0 bases, leaving 9 bases of the junction unmatched. The CDR3 is 17 residues long. The whole variable domain, filled in from reference TRBV30 and TRBJ1-6, reads SQTIHQWPATLVQPVGSPLSLECTVEGTSNPNLYWYRQAAGRGLQLLFYSVGIGQISSEVPQNLSASRPQDRQFILSSKKLLLSDSGFYLCAWSVEDRPNYNSPLHFGNGTRLTVT.

The sample holds a few counts of this clonotype. V usage is TRBV7-9 and J usage is TRBJ1-3; unclear D gene. Germline loops: CDR1 SEHNR, CDR2 FQNEAQ (reference sequence). CDR3 size: 13 residues. Trimming removed 7 bases from V and 7 bases from J, with 14 bases in between. The CDR3 here is CASKGPIVNTIYF. The CDR3 coding sequence is TGTGCCAGCAAGGGCCCGATAGTTAACACCATATATTTT.

This clonotype was seen a single time. The genes are TRBV27 and TRBJ2-1; D is undetermined. The V gene's germline CDR1 is MNHEY and CDR2 SMNVEV (reference sequence). V lost 6 bases and J 5 bases, leaving 11 bases between the germline ends. CDR3 length: 13 residues. CDR3 amino acids: CASRPYMDNEQFF. CDR3 coding DNA: TGTGCCAGCAGACCATACATGGACAATGAGCAGTTCTTC.

This chain connects TRBV11-2 to TRBJ2-5; possibly TRBD1 or TRBD2 for D (5 bases each). The germline V and J ends were trimmed by 5 bases and 5 bases, with 24 bases remaining between them. The CDR3 has 17 residues. CDR1 SGHAT and CDR2 FQNNGV come from the germline V gene. CDR3 amino acids: CASSPNSPHTGLETQYF. The CDR3 region has the DNA TGTGCCAGCAGCCCTAACAGCCCTCATACAGGACTGGAGACCCAGTACTTC.

The table lists this clonotype with a few counts. The CDR3 region has the DNA TGTGCCAGCAGCTTAGTTCCTAGCGGGGTGAGCTCCTACAATGAGCAGTTCTTC. Translation: CASSLVPSGVSSYNEQFF. The V call is TRBV7-2, the J call TRBJ2-1, with 9 bases lining up with TRBD2. J lost 0 bases, V lost 1 base, and 7 bases had no gene match. In germline, CDR1 is SGHTA, CDR2 FQGNSA. The CDR3 length is 18 residues. Full variable domain (outside the CDR3, taken from reference TRBV7-2 and TRBJ2-1): GAGVSQSPSNKVTEKGKDVELRCDPISGHTALYWYRQSLGQGLEFLIYFQGNSAPDKSGLPSDRFSAERTGGSVSTLTIQRTQQEDSAVYLCASSLVPSGVSSYNEQFFGPGTRLTVL.

For this clonotype: Germline is not matched at one junction end, which may reflect a read error. The J gene is TRBJ1-5, the V gene TRBV6-1; D gene ambiguous. This CDR3 comprises 13 residues. Germline-derived CDR1 and CDR2 are MNHNS and SASEGT. This chain's CDR3 is CASSEHGNQPRHF. CDR3 DNA sequence: TGTGCCAGCAGTGAACATGGCAATCAGCCCCGGCATTTT.

The sample holds a few counts of this clonotype. The chain is built from TRBV4-3 and TRBJ1-3; D is perhaps TRBD1 (5 bases). Germline V gene sequence: CDR1 LGHNA, CDR2 YSLEER. V gave up 0 bases and J gave up 3 bases, with 12 bases separating them. This CDR3 spans 16 amino acids. CDR3 sequence: CASSQEGAGYGNTIYF. CDR3 bases: TGCGCCAGCAGCCAAGAAGGGGCGGGATATGGAAACACCATATATTTT.

In DNA form, the CDR3 reads TGTGCCATCAGTGAGGGACAGGGGAGAGGGGCTTTCTTT. Protein: CAISEGQGRGAFF. The rearrangement links TRBV10-3 to TRBJ1-1, with 9 bases fitting TRBD1. Germline trimming cut 2 bases from V and 11 bases from J; bases unmatched to any gene: 6. CDR3 length: 13 amino acids. The germline V gene has CDR1 ENHRY and CDR2 SYGVKD.

This chain joins TRBV28 and TRBJ1-1; D gene ambiguous. Trimming took 2 bases from V and 4 from J, leaving 5 bases between them. CDR3 length: 12 amino acids. Germline V gene data show CDR1 as MDHEN and CDR2 as SYDVKM. The CDR3 is CASSLSTTEAFF. CDR3 sequence (DNA): TGTGCCAGCAGTTTAAGCACCACTGAAGCTTTCTTT.

J is TRBJ1-1 and V is TRBV7-2; 9 nucleotides align to TRBD1. The V gene end was trimmed by 5 bases and the J gene end by 4 bases; junction bases not matched to a gene: 5. Per the germline V gene, CDR1 is SGHTA and CDR2 is FQGNSA. This CDR3 region has 14 residues. CDR3 sequence (DNA): TGTGCCAGCAGCCCGACAGGGGGGACCACTGAAGCTTTCTTT. Translating it yields CASSPTGGTTEAFF. Full variable domain (missing parts from reference TRBV7-2 and TRBJ1-1): GAGVSQSPSNKVTEKGKDVELRCDPISGHTALYWYRQSLGQGLEFLIYFQGNSAPDKSGLPSDRFSAERTGGSVSTLTIQRTQQEDSAVYLCASSPTGGTTEAFFGQGTRLTVV.

This chain joins TRBV5-6 and TRBJ2-7, with TRBD1 matching 8 bases. Unmatched junction bases numbered 4, after V lost 0 bases and J lost 2 bases. This CDR3 region has 15 residues. CDR1 SGHDT and CDR2 YYEEEE come from the germline V gene. The DNA for the CDR3 is TGTGCCAGCAGCTTGGGGACAGGGTTGACCTACGAGCAGTACTTC. Protein sequence: CASSLGTGLTYEQYF.

CDR3 in amino acids: CASSQDRRTGELFF. The DNA of the CDR3 is TGTGCCAGCAGCCAAGACCGGCGCACCGGGGAGCTGTTTTTT. This rearrangement joins TRBV14 to TRBJ2-2; D gene uncertain. CDR3 length: 14 residues. Trimming took 0 bases from V and 4 from J, leaving 6 bases between them. CDR1 and CDR2 (germline): SGHDN, FVKESK.

The chain carries TRBV5-1 and TRBJ2-7; 8 bases agree with TRBD1. The CDR3 is 15 residues long. Germline V CDR1 and CDR2: SGHRS, YFSETQ. The trim removed 4 bases at V and 5 bases at J, leaving 11 bases unmatched. Written as DNA, the CDR3 is TGCGCCAGCAGCCCCTCCCTAACAGGGGGAGACGAGCAGTACTTC. This encodes CASSPSLTGGDEQYF.

The rearrangement links TRBV29-1 to TRBJ2-7; 10 bases are a match to TRBD2. CDR1 and CDR2 from the germline V gene are SQVTM and ANQGSEA. V lost 6 bases and J lost 2; bases outside the gene matches: 4. This CDR3 comprises 13 residues. Here the CDR3 reads CSVGTSETYEQYF. CDR3 bases: TGCAGCGTGGGGACTAGCGAAACCTACGAGCAGTACTTC.

This clonotype has more than one count but fewer than ten. V usage is TRBV6-2 or TRBV6-3 and J usage is TRBJ2-3; possibly TRBD1 for D (6 bases). V dropped 7 bases and J dropped 5 bases, with 16 bases sitting between them. Germline CDR1 reads MNHEY; CDR2 reads SVGEGT. The CDR3 spans 14 residues. The CDR3 nucleotides are TGTGCCAGCATTGGGGCAGGGGCATTAGATACGCAGTATTTT. Encoded protein: CASIGAGALDTQYF.

This sequence joins TRBV7-2 and TRBJ2-6, with D hard to call. CDR3 length: 15 residues. Germline assignment: CDR1 SGHTA and CDR2 FQGNSA. Trimming took off 0 bases at V and 1 base at J, with 4 bases between the two ends. CDR3 region: CASSLAGSGANVLTF. The CDR3 nucleotides read TGTGCCAGCAGCTTAGCGGGGTCTGGGGCCAACGTCCTGACTTTC.

This clonotype was detected a few times. This rearrangement joins TRBV20-1 to TRBJ1-1; D remains unclear. Looked up from germline, CDR1 is DFQATT and CDR2 is SNEGSKA (reference sequence). The CDR3 is 10 amino acids. The DNA of the CDR3 is TGCAGCGCAAAGAACAGAGAGGCTTTCTTT. It specifies CSAKNREAFF.

This clonotype has more than one count but fewer than ten. The rearrangement uses TRBV6-5 and TRBJ2-1; TRBD2 matches at 9 bases. V shed 0 bases, J shed 7 bases, and the junction held 4 bases outside the gene matches. Germline lookup yields CDR1 MNHEY and CDR2 SVGAGI. The CDR3 is 15 residues long. In DNA form, the CDR3 reads TGTGCCAGCAGTTACTCCCGGACTAGCGTGAATGAGCAGTTCTTC. As protein: CASSYSRTSVNEQFF.

The chain combines TRBV28 with TRBJ1-5; D might be TRBD1 (6 bases). There are 15 residues in the CDR3. Germline loops: CDR1 MDHEN, CDR2 SYDVKM. V was pared by 5 bases and J by 7 bases, with 18 bases between. The CDR3 DNA follows: TGTGCCAGCAGTGCCCTCACAGGGAGCGGCCAGCCCCAGCATTTT. Translated, it gives CASSALTGSGQPQHF.

This clonotype is classed as medium-sized (0.01 to 0.1%). The V and J genes are TRBV7-2 and TRBJ2-7; 8 bases match TRBD1. The germline V gene has CDR1 SGHTA and CDR2 FQGNSA. J gave up 7 bases and V 4 bases, and 3 bases lay outside the gene matches. The CDR3 totals 12 residues. CDR3 region: CASSSTGVEQYF. The CDR3 DNA sequence: TGTGCCAGCAGCTCGACAGGGGTTGAGCAGTACTTC.

This clonotype was counted a single time. This rearrangement joins TRBV12-3 or TRBV12-4 to TRBJ1-2; possible D gene TRBD1, 5 bases. V dropped 5 bases and J dropped 0 bases, with 13 bases sitting between them. CDR3 length equals 15 residues. The CDR3 DNA is TGTGCCAGCAGTCTCGGGGCAGGCTCTAACTATGGCTACACCTTC. Its protein product is CASSLGAGSNYGYTF.

This clonotype was found a few times. J is TRBJ2-1 and V is TRBV7-2, with a possible D match to TRBD2 (7 bases). Between the trimmed V and J ends, which lost 5 bases and 10 bases, there was a span of 21 bases. In germline, CDR1 is SGHTA, CDR2 FQGNSA. There are 15 residues in the CDR3. The CDR3 loop reads CASSTRGREGEEQFF. CDR3 bases: TGTGCCAGCAGCACCAGGGGTAGGGAGGGAGAGGAGCAGTTCTTC.

This clonotype was seen more than once but under ten times. The V gene is TRBV28, the J gene TRBJ1-3; D uncertain. Germline V gene data show CDR1 as MDHEN and CDR2 as SYDVKM. The CDR3 totals 12 residues. The V end was cut by 10 bases, the J end by 4 bases, with 11 bases between. The CDR3 sequence is CATVSVGNTIYF. For the CDR3, the DNA is TGTGCCACAGTCTCAGTGGGAAACACCATATATTTT. Filled out from reference TRBV28 and TRBJ1-3, the complete variable domain reads DVKVTQSSRYLVKRTGEKVFLECVQDMDHENMFWYRQDPGLGLRLIYFSYDVKMKEKGDIPEGYSVSREKKERFSLILESASTNQTSMYLCATVSVGNTIYFGEGSWLTVV.

For the CDR3, the DNA is TGTGCCAGCAGCTCGACCCGGGAGCTGTTTTTT. It yields the protein CASSSTRELFF. The chain joins TRBV7-3 to TRBJ2-2, with D uncertain. Germline assignment: CDR1 SGHTA and CDR2 FQGTGA. The CDR3 has 11 residues. Trimming left V 4 bases short and J 9 bases short, with 6 bases between.

The gene calls are TRBV6-2 or TRBV6-3 and TRBJ2-5; 8 bases agree with TRBD1. Per the germline V gene, CDR1 is MNHEY and CDR2 is SVGEGT. Unmatched junction bases numbered 8, after V lost 3 bases and J lost 2 bases. The length of the CDR3 is 16 residues. DNA of the CDR3: TGTGCCAGCAGTTATTACCAGGGGGCAGGACAAGAGACCCAGTACTTC. It is translated as CASSYYQGAGQETQYF.

V is TRBV7-3 and J is TRBJ2-1; 8 bases are a match to TRBD2. Germline values: CDR1 SGHTA, CDR2 FQGTGA. The CDR3 loop spans 17 amino acids. V shed 4 bases and J 8 bases; nucleotides not matched to a gene: 16. The CDR3 DNA follows: TGTGCCAGCAGCTCCCCGGGTAGCGGGAAACGGGCCGATGAGCAGTTCTTC. Its protein is CASSSPGSGKRADEQFF.

V and J are TRBV6-5 and TRBJ1-2; tentative D call: TRBD1 (5 bases). V lost 2 bases and J lost 8, with 12 bases in between. Germline values: CDR1 MNHEY, CDR2 SVGAGI. The CDR3 sequence is 13 residues long. In nucleotides, the CDR3 is TGTGCCAGCAGTTACGCACAGGTCCACGGCTACACCTTC. Protein sequence: CASSYAQVHGYTF.